What follows are 24 T cell receptor beta chains derived from one specimen sequenced in a study of OX40 agonist ivuxolimab in advanced cancers. Generated by immunoSEQ multiplex PCR, the TCRdb table keeps only in-frame clones and is missing some. This table holds fewer than 80,000 clones, roughly 87% found once. Sequenced material: CD4+ or CD8+ T cells sorted from blood, taken in a trial of the OX40 agonist ivuxolimab. The receptors here all came from an adult with an advanced solid tumor such as melanoma, head and neck, liver or kidney cancer.

The J gene is TRBJ1-2, the V gene TRBV15; tentative D call: TRBD1 (6 bases). The CDR3 has 16 residues. Germline V gives CDR1 LNHNV, CDR2 YYDKDF (reference sequence). Trimming pared 0 bases from V and 4 bases from J, leaving 15 bases between. The CDR3, as DNA: TGTGCCACCAGCAGAGATAAACAGGGTTCCCTCTATGGCTACACCTTC. It is translated as CATSRDKQGSLYGYTF.

The chain combines TRBV10-3 with TRBJ2-5, with 8 bases lining up with TRBD2. The germline gives CDR1 ENHRY, CDR2 SYGVKD. Trimming removed 2 bases from V and 1 base from J; junction bases left unmatched: 6. The CDR3 length is 16 residues. CDR3 sequence: CAISEPGGGAQETQYF. CDR3 nucleotide sequence: TGTGCCATCAGTGAGCCGGGGGGGGGAGCCCAAGAGACCCAGTACTTC.

The chain combines TRBV4-1 with TRBJ2-3, with 15 bases matching TRBD2. The CDR3 covers 16 residues. Trimming removed 5 bases from V and 6 bases from J; junction bases left unmatched: 6. Germline V gene data show CDR1 as MGHRA and CDR2 as YSYEKL. The CDR3 DNA sequence: TGCGCCAGCAGCATCGGACTAGCGGGGGGGACCGATACGCAGTATTTT. Amino acid sequence: CASSIGLAGGTDTQYF.

The rearrangement uses TRBV30 and TRBJ2-2; perhaps TRBD1 as D (5 bases). Germline assignment: CDR1 GTSNPN and CDR2 SVGIG (reference sequence). CDR3 size: 14 residues. Trimming stripped 2 bases from V and 1 base from J, with 8 bases between. CDR3 sequence reads: CAWSTTVNTGELFF. As DNA, the CDR3 is TGTGCCTGGAGTACGACAGTGAACACCGGGGAGCTGTTTTTT. Combining the CDR3 with reference TRBV30 and TRBJ2-2 gives the whole variable domain SQTIHQWPATLVQPVGSPLSLECTVEGTSNPNLYWYRQAAGRGLQLLFYSVGIGQISSEVPQNLSASRPQDRQFILSSKKLLLSDSGFYLCAWSTTVNTGELFFGEGSRLTVL.

This clone was counted once. The chain carries TRBV28 and TRBJ1-4; D remains unclear. V was trimmed by 1 base and J by 4 bases, leaving 10 bases between them. This CDR3 contains 15 residues. The germline V gene has CDR1 MDHEN and CDR2 SYDVKM. CDR3 sequence reads: CASSLLGAGNEKLFF. As DNA, the CDR3 is TGTGCCAGCAGTTTATTGGGAGCGGGTAATGAAAAACTGTTTTTT.

J is TRBJ2-2 and V is TRBV11-1, with TRBD2 as a possible D gene (5 bases). Germline assignment: CDR1 SGHAT and CDR2 FQDESV (reference sequence). V lost 0 bases, J lost 4 bases, and 9 bases lay in between. The CDR3 length is 15 residues. The CDR3 DNA reads TGTGCCAGCAGCTTAGCGGGAGTGGGCACCGGGGAGCTGTTTTTT. Protein product: CASSLAGVGTGELFF. The full variable domain, with the rest looked up from reference TRBV11-1 and TRBJ2-2, is EAEVAQSPRYKITEKSQAVAFWCDPISGHATLYWYRQILGQGPELLVQFQDESVVDDSQLPKDRFSAERLKGVDSTLKIQPAELGDSAMYLCASSLAGVGTGELFFGEGSRLTVL.

The chain is built from TRBV11-2 and TRBJ2-7, with a possible D match to TRBD1 (6 bases). Trimming stripped 2 bases from V and 5 bases from J, with 13 bases between. Germline V gene lookup returns CDR1 SGHAT and CDR2 FQNNGV. This CDR3 comprises 14 residues. The CDR3 reads CASSLSGQVHEQYF. In nucleotides, the CDR3 is TGTGCCAGCAGCTTATCGGGACAAGTCCACGAGCAGTACTTC.

The chain employs TRBV19 and TRBJ2-5; TRBD1 might be the D (7 bases). Germline lookup yields CDR1 LNHDA and CDR2 SQIVND (reference sequence). V was clipped by 3 bases and J by 5 bases, with 16 bases between them. The CDR3 contains 15 residues. The CDR3 is CASSMGQGGLETQYF. Here the CDR3 DNA reads TGTGCCAGTAGTATGGGTCAGGGGGGTTTGGAGACCCAGTACTTC. Variable domain in full (rest from reference TRBV19 and TRBJ2-5): DGGITQSPKYLFRKEGQNVTLSCEQNLNHDAMYWYRQDPGQGLRLIYYSQIVNDFQKGDIAEGYSVSREKKESFPLTVTSAQKNPTAFYLCASSMGQGGLETQYFGPGTRLLVL.

This chain connects TRBV5-1 to TRBJ2-1; 9 positions agree with TRBD2. This CDR3 is built from 18 residues. The germline V gene encodes CDR1 SGHRS and CDR2 YFSETQ. V was pared by 1 base and J by 0 bases, with 8 bases of the junction left unmatched. The CDR3 DNA reads as TGCGCCAGCAGCTTGATCCTAGCGGGGAGAAGCTCCTACAATGAGCAGTTCTTC. Encoded protein: CASSLILAGRSSYNEQFF.

This sequence joins TRBV7-2 and TRBJ2-1, with 7 nucleotides matching TRBD2. This CDR3 spans 17 amino acids. Trimming at V came to 4 bases and at J to 4 bases, leaving 13 bases not matched to a gene. Looked up from germline, CDR1 is SGHTA and CDR2 is FQGNSA. The CDR3 sequence: CASSSGAGGSQYNEQFF. The CDR3 DNA sequence: TGTGCCAGCAGCTCCGGGGCTGGCGGGAGTCAGTACAATGAGCAGTTCTTC.

The gene calls are TRBV10-2 and TRBJ1-6; 7 bases are shared with TRBD1. The V and J ends lost 7 bases and 9 bases, in that order; junction bases with no gene match: 9. From germline, CDR1 is WSHSY and CDR2 SAAADI. This CDR3 comprises 14 residues. The CDR3 here is CASISGRGVSPLHF. The CDR3 nucleotides read TGCGCCAGCATTTCCGGCAGGGGGGTTTCACCCCTCCACTTT.

V gene TRBV5-1 combines with J gene TRBJ1-1; 9 nucleotides align to TRBD1. Germline-derived CDR1 and CDR2 are SGHRS and YFSETQ. The CDR3 extends over 15 amino acids. The V gene end was trimmed by 0 bases and the J gene end by 2 bases; junction bases not matched to a gene: 2. The CDR3 coding sequence is TGCGCCAGCAGCTTGGCGGGACAGGGAAACACTGAAGCTTTCTTT. Amino acids: CASSLAGQGNTEAFF.

The chain has TRBV11-2 and TRBJ1-1; no clear D. The length of the CDR3 is 12 residues. Trimming cost V 5 bases and J 9 bases, with 13 bases left between them. CDR1 is SGHAT, CDR2 FQNNGV, per germline. CDR3: CASSPDESKAFF. DNA of the CDR3: TGTGCCAGCAGCCCGGACGAGTCAAAAGCTTTCTTT.

The rearrangement uses TRBV6-1 and TRBJ1-4, with 7 bases identical to TRBD1. Germline values: CDR1 MNHNS, CDR2 SASEGT. With 5 bases clipped from V and 4 bases from J, the junction kept 7 bases outside the gene matches. The CDR3 is made up of 15 amino acids. This chain's CDR3 is CASSSRTGINEKLFF. CDR3 nucleotides: TGTGCCAGCAGTTCCCGGACAGGCATTAATGAAAAACTGTTTTTT.

The chain recombines TRBV5-1 with TRBJ2-3; 10 bases line up with TRBD2. The CDR3 is 15 residues long. In germline, CDR1 is SGHRS, CDR2 YFSETQ. The V segment lost 0 bases and the J segment 5 bases; nucleotides outside the gene matches: 3. In nucleotides, the CDR3 is TGCGCCAGCAGCTTGGCTAGCGGGGGTAAAGATACGCAGTATTTT. This sequence encodes CASSLASGGKDTQYF. The whole variable domain, remainder taken from reference TRBV5-1 and TRBJ2-3, is KAGVTQTPRYLIKTRGQQVTLSCSPISGHRSVSWYQQTPGQGLQFLFEYFSETQRNKGNFPGRFSGRQFSNSRSEMNVSTLELGDSALYLCASSLASGGKDTQYFGPGTRLTVL.

The chain couples TRBV9 to TRBJ1-6; 7 bases match TRBD1. V lost 1 base, J lost 8 bases, and 6 bases stayed unmatched. CDR1 is SGDLS and CDR2 is YYNGEE in the germline V gene. The CDR3 covers 15 residues. The CDR3 loop reads CASSVRAGGDSPLHF. For the CDR3, the DNA is TGTGCCAGCAGCGTACGGGCAGGGGGGGATTCACCCCTCCACTTT.

The V call is TRBV29-1, the J call TRBJ2-2; D remains ambiguous. Germline CDR1 reads SQVTM; CDR2 reads ANQGSEA. V lost 6 bases to trimming and J lost 5 bases, with 7 bases between them. CDR3 length: 11 residues. The CDR3: CSVGFTGELFF. The CDR3 coding sequence is TGCAGCGTGGGGTTTACCGGGGAGCTGTTTTTT.

This clone appeared a single time. The chain links TRBV11-3 to TRBJ2-3, with D maybe TRBD2 (6 bases). Per the germline V gene, CDR1 is SGHNT and CDR2 is YENEEA. CDR3 length: 15 amino acids. Trimming removed 4 bases at V and 1 base at J, with 12 bases between. CDR3 protein: CASSSGVSRTDTQYF. DNA of the CDR3: TGTGCCAGCAGCTCGGGAGTTTCCCGCACAGATACGCAGTATTTT.

The rearrangement joins TRBV5-4 to TRBJ2-5; D is perhaps TRBD2 (5 bases). This CDR3 is built from 13 residues. V lost 2 bases, J lost 2 bases, and 7 bases lay in between. Looked up from germline, CDR1 is SGHNT and CDR2 is YYREEE (reference sequence). The CDR3 region is CASSLERQETQYF. As DNA, the CDR3 is TGTGCCAGCAGCTTAGAGCGGCAAGAGACCCAGTACTTC.

CDR3 nucleotides: TGCGCCAGCACCGAGGGTCTAGCGGGTAATGAGCAGTTCTTC. This gives the protein CASTEGLAGNEQFF. The V gene is TRBV5-1, the J gene TRBJ2-1, with 8 positions matching TRBD2. Trimming cost V 6 bases and J 7 bases; bases outside gene matches: 9. The CDR3 is 14 amino acids. Germline CDR1 is SGHRS and CDR2 is YFSETQ.

There are a few counts of this clone. The chain links TRBV30 to TRBJ2-1; 9 nucleotides line up with TRBD1. The CDR3 is made up of 14 amino acids. V gave up 0 bases and J gave up 9 bases; unmatched junction bases: 6. CDR1 and CDR2 (germline): GTSNPN, SVGIG (reference sequence). CDR3 region: CAWSVGQGKGEQFF. The CDR3 DNA follows: TGTGCCTGGAGTGTCGGACAGGGGAAGGGTGAGCAGTTCTTC. Full variable domain (rest looked up from reference TRBV30 and TRBJ2-1): SQTIHQWPATLVQPVGSPLSLECTVEGTSNPNLYWYRQAAGRGLQLLFYSVGIGQISSEVPQNLSASRPQDRQFILSSKKLLLSDSGFYLCAWSVGQGKGEQFFGPGTRLTVL.

The chain carries TRBV7-3 and TRBJ2-2, with D possibly TRBD1 on 6 matching bases. CDR1 is SGHTA, CDR2 FQGTGA, per germline. CDR3 length: 16 residues. V lost 6 bases, J lost 6 bases, and 20 bases lay in between. This chain's CDR3 is CASSFGQSLAPGELFF. CDR3 nucleotides: TGTGCCAGCAGTTTCGGACAGTCTTTAGCACCCGGGGAGCTGTTTTTT.

A few counts support this clone. The chain links TRBV15 to TRBJ2-2, with D possibly TRBD1 on 5 matching bases. From germline, CDR1 is LNHNV and CDR2 YYDKDF (reference sequence). The ends were cut back, 0 bases at V and 1 base at J, with 6 bases in the middle. The CDR3 covers 15 residues. The CDR3 sequence: CATSRDRGNTGELFF. In DNA, the CDR3 is TGTGCCACCAGCAGAGATAGGGGGAACACCGGGGAGCTGTTTTTT.

On this clone itself: One end of the junction fails to match germline, which may point to a read error. V is TRBV7-7 and J is TRBJ2-5, with D perhaps matching TRBD1 (5 bases). From germline, CDR1 is SSHAT and CDR2 FNYEAQ (reference sequence). The CDR3 is 14 amino acids. The DNA for the CDR3 is TGTGCTAGCAGCTTAAGAACAGGACAAGAGACCCAGTACTTC. It codes for CASSLRTGQETQYF.